This T cell receptor beta chain emerged from a study of shared clonotypes between healthy human individuals. Study-level results: In general, naive subsets displayed greater estimated richness than memory subsets did. Rarefaction demonstrated incomplete sorted-subset sequencing despite large depth.

At the deep level, the assay was run. Assay: immunoSEQ multiplex PCR; the TCRdb copy retains only in-frame clones and omits some. The sample has roughly 2,500,000 clones, more than 85% seen once. Donors, without exception, were Caucasian adults residing in Nashville, Tennessee. Comments on this clone: Its antigen is not identified.

From germline, CDR1 is SEHNR and CDR2 FQNEAQ (reference sequence). The CDR3 totals 13 residues. V dropped 1 base and J dropped 3 bases, with 6 bases sitting between them. The rearrangement links TRBV7-9 to TRBJ1-2; D not resolved. The clonotype comes from a young man in good health. Some clones in this sample may be carry-over from other donors' samples. Sequencing was performed on naive CD4+ T cells from PBMCs. Subset here: CD45RA+ positively selected. The CDR3 reads CASSLDWDYGYTF. DNA for the CDR3: TGTGCCAGCAGCTTAGATTGGGACTATGGCTACACCTTC.